This TCR beta chain was captured in a study of OX40 agonist ivuxolimab in advanced cancers. CDR3 size: 13 residues. With 0 bases removed from V and 6 bases from J, the gap between germline ends came to 8 bases. Germline loops: CDR1 SEHNR, CDR2 FQNEAQ (reference sequence). TCRdb keeps only in-frame clones here, not all; method: immunoSEQ multiplex PCR. The table has roughly 70,000 clones, 80% to 85% seen once. The input for sequencing was CD4+ or CD8+ T cells sorted from blood, taken in a trial of the OX40 agonist ivuxolimab. The clonotype originates from an adult with an advanced solid tumor such as melanoma, head and neck, liver or kidney cancer. The J gene is TRBJ1-1, the V gene TRBV7-9; D gene uncertain. CDR3 DNA: TGTGCCAGCAGCTTAGCGACGAGGTCTGAAGCTTTCTTT. Its protein product is CASSLATRSEAFF. The whole variable domain, filled in from reference TRBV7-9 and TRBJ1-1, reads DTGVSQNPRHKITKRGQNVTFRCDPISEHNRLYWYRQTLGQGPEFLTYFQNEAQLEKSRLLSDRFSAERPKGSFSTLEIQRTEQGDSAMYLCASSLATRSEAFFGQGTRLTVV.